The rows below give T cell receptor beta chains drawn from one sample of a study of cytomegalovirus exposure and HLA in healthy donors. Clones were read by immunoSEQ multiplex PCR, and TCRdb kept only the in-frame ones, dropping some. The sample has roughly 170,000 clones, 80% to 85% seen once. The sequenced sample consisted of PBMCs. These receptors came from a woman aged 18-30 years in good health and CMV-seropositive. Both conserved end residues are part of each CDR3. Fields, in order: V gene, D gene, J gene, clone size, CDR3 DNA, CDR3 protein. A D gene is named only where the DNA matches it firmly. Expanded clones are given a class, and other clones once, few, many or no size at all.

v_call: TRBV15
d_call: TRBD2
j_call: TRBJ2-1
clone_size: .
cdr3_nt: TGTGCCACCAGCAGATCCGGGACTAGCGGGGGGAATGAGCAGTTCTTC
cdr3_aa: CATSRSGTSGGNEQFF

v_call: TRBV7-2
d_call: TRBD1
j_call: TRBJ1-5
clone_size: .
cdr3_nt: TGTGCCAGCAGCACCGGGACAGCGGTCGGTCAGCCCCAGCATTTT
cdr3_aa: CASSTGTAVGQPQHF

v_call: TRBV2
d_call: TRBD1
j_call: TRBJ1-2
clone_size: .
cdr3_nt: TGTGCCAGCAGTGAAGCTAAAGGGACCGGGACAGCTTTAAAAAACTATGGCTACACCTTC
cdr3_aa: CASSEAKGTGTALKNYGYTF

v_call: TRBV19
d_call: TRBD1
j_call: TRBJ2-1
clone_size: .
cdr3_nt: TGTGCCAGTAGTATCGAGGGACAGGGGATCGGTGAGCAGTTCTTC
cdr3_aa: CASSIEGQGIGEQFF

v_call: TRBV5-1
d_call: TRBD2
j_call: TRBJ2-1
clone_size: .
cdr3_nt: TGCGCCAGCAGCTTGGAAGGCCTAGCGGGGCGCAATGAGCAGTTCTTC
cdr3_aa: CASSLEGLAGRNEQFF

v_call: TRBV6-1
d_call: .
j_call: TRBJ1-5
clone_size: .
cdr3_nt: TGTGCCAGCAGTGAAAGGGGGAGGGGAAATCAGCCCCAGCATTTT
cdr3_aa: CASSERGRGNQPQHF

v_call: TRBV5-1
d_call: .
j_call: TRBJ1-6
clone_size: .
cdr3_nt: TGCGCCAGCAGCTTGTCTCAGAATTCACCCCTCCACTTT
cdr3_aa: CASSLSQNSPLHF

v_call: TRBV27
d_call: TRBD1
j_call: TRBJ1-1
clone_size: .
cdr3_nt: TGTGCCAGCAGCTGGAGGGGGCTGGGCACTGAAGCTTTCTTT
cdr3_aa: CASSWRGLGTEAFF

v_call: TRBV18
d_call: TRBD1
j_call: TRBJ1-3
clone_size: once
cdr3_nt: TGTGCCAGCTCACTCGGACAGGAGGGAAACACCATATATTTT
cdr3_aa: CASSLGQEGNTIYF

v_call: TRBV5-1
d_call: .
j_call: TRBJ1-1
clone_size: .
cdr3_nt: TGCGCCAGCAGCCCCGGCGGACTCCTGAACACTGAAGCTTTCTTT
cdr3_aa: CASSPGGLLNTEAFF

v_call: TRBV7-8
d_call: TRBD2
j_call: TRBJ2-7
clone_size: .
cdr3_nt: TGTGCCAGCAGCCCCCCCTCTAGCGGGGGCAACGAGCAGTACTTC
cdr3_aa: CASSPPSSGGNEQYF

v_call: TRBV29-1
d_call: .
j_call: TRBJ1-1
clone_size: .
cdr3_nt: TGCAGCGTTAGGGAAAGACAGGTTAACACTGAAGCTTTCTTT
cdr3_aa: CSVRERQVNTEAFF

v_call: TRBV7-9
d_call: .
j_call: TRBJ1-5
clone_size: .
cdr3_nt: TGTGCCAGCAGTGACCCAGGGGCCGGTCAGCCCCAGCATTTT
cdr3_aa: CASSDPGAGQPQHF

v_call: TRBV14
d_call: TRBD1
j_call: TRBJ2-4
clone_size: .
cdr3_nt: TGTGCCAGCAGCCAACAACCGGACAGGGGGCCATTAATAGCCAAAAACATTCAGTACTTC
cdr3_aa: CASSQQPDRGPLIAKNIQYF

v_call: TRBV2
d_call: .
j_call: TRBJ1-6
clone_size: few
cdr3_nt: TGTGCCAGCAGTGAGGGGGGGAATAATTCACCCCTCCACTTT
cdr3_aa: CASSEGGNNSPLHF

v_call: TRBV9
d_call: TRBD1
j_call: TRBJ1-5
clone_size: .
cdr3_nt: TGTGCCAGCAGCGAGGGGACAGGAAGCAGCAATCAGCCCCAGCATTTT
cdr3_aa: CASSEGTGSSNQPQHF

v_call: TRBV11-3
d_call: TRBD1
j_call: TRBJ2-7
clone_size: .
cdr3_nt: TGTGCCAGCACAGGAAAGCAGGGGGCCCCCGAGCAGTACTTC
cdr3_aa: CASTGKQGAPEQYF

v_call: TRBV6-1
d_call: .
j_call: TRBJ2-7
clone_size: .
cdr3_nt: TGTGCCAGCAGTGATCCGTCAGGGGGGAAGAACGAGCAGTACTTC
cdr3_aa: CASSDPSGGKNEQYF

v_call: TRBV5-4
d_call: .
j_call: TRBJ1-4
clone_size: .
cdr3_nt: TGTGCCAGCAGCCCGGGGGCAACTAATGAAAAACTGTTTTTT
cdr3_aa: CASSPGATNEKLFF

v_call: TRBV19
d_call: .
j_call: TRBJ2-7
clone_size: .
cdr3_nt: TGTGCCAGTAGTATATGGTCACAGATCACTTACGAGCAGTACTTC
cdr3_aa: CASSIWSQITYEQYF

v_call: TRBV6-1
d_call: .
j_call: TRBJ1-1
clone_size: .
cdr3_nt: TGTGCCAGCTTTTCCATTTCGGGGAACACTGAAGCTTTCTTT
cdr3_aa: CASFSISGNTEAFF

v_call: TRBV7-8
d_call: TRBD2
j_call: TRBJ2-3
clone_size: .
cdr3_nt: TGTGCCAGCAGCTTAGCGCGGATAGCGGGGGGGGCTACTTACACAGATACGCAGTATTTT
cdr3_aa: CASSLARIAGGATYTDTQYF

v_call: TRBV5-6
d_call: .
j_call: TRBJ2-5
clone_size: .
cdr3_nt: TGTGCCAGCAGCTCCCTCCGAAGGGGGCAAGAGACCCAGTACTTC
cdr3_aa: CASSSLRRGQETQYF

v_call: TRBV6-6
d_call: TRBD2
j_call: TRBJ2-3
clone_size: .
cdr3_nt: TGTGCCAGCAACCTAGCGGGACTAAACCCCACAGATACGCAGTATTTT
cdr3_aa: CASNLAGLNPTDTQYF

v_call: TRBV21-1
d_call: .
j_call: TRBJ1-6
clone_size: .
cdr3_nt: TGTGCCAGCAGCAAATGGTCAGGTATGTTTGGTTCACCCCTCCACTTT
cdr3_aa: CASSKWSGMFGSPLHF

v_call: TRBV29-1
d_call: .
j_call: TRBJ1-4
clone_size: .
cdr3_nt: TGCAGCGTTGAAGACGGTGTCCAGGGGAATGAAAAACTGTTTTTT
cdr3_aa: CSVEDGVQGNEKLFF

v_call: TRBV5-4
d_call: TRBD1
j_call: TRBJ2-3
clone_size: .
cdr3_nt: TGTGCCAGCAGCTTTCCGGGACAGGGCATAACAGATACGCAGTATTTT
cdr3_aa: CASSFPGQGITDTQYF

v_call: TRBV6-5
d_call: .
j_call: TRBJ1-1
clone_size: .
cdr3_nt: TGTGCCAGCAGTTACAGGCGGGGTGGAGGCACTGAAGCTTTCTTT
cdr3_aa: CASSYRRGGGTEAFF

v_call: TRBV2
d_call: .
j_call: TRBJ1-1
clone_size: .
cdr3_nt: TGTGCCAGCAGGGGGCAGGACACTGAAGCTTTCTTT
cdr3_aa: CASRGQDTEAFF

v_call: TRBV5-4
d_call: .
j_call: TRBJ2-2
clone_size: .
cdr3_nt: TGTGCCAGCAGCTCGGCCAGGGTATCGACCGGGGAGCTGTTTTTT
cdr3_aa: CASSSARVSTGELFF

v_call: TRBV11-3
d_call: .
j_call: TRBJ2-2
clone_size: .
cdr3_nt: TGTGCCAGCAGGGAGGGGCCTAACACCGGGGAGCTGTTTTTT
cdr3_aa: CASREGPNTGELFF

v_call: TRBV7-2
d_call: .
j_call: TRBJ1-2
clone_size: .
cdr3_nt: TGTGCCAGCGCGCGTGGGCCGCTCGCTAACTATGGCTACACCTTC
cdr3_aa: CASARGPLANYGYTF

v_call: TRBV13
d_call: TRBD2
j_call: TRBJ2-1
clone_size: .
cdr3_nt: TGTGCCAGCAGCTTAGACAGCGGGGTGGGCAATGAGCAGTTCTTC
cdr3_aa: CASSLDSGVGNEQFF

v_call: TRBV5-4
d_call: .
j_call: TRBJ1-6
clone_size: once
cdr3_nt: TGTGCCAGCAGCTTGGGACAGGTTTTTAATTCACCCCTCCACTTT
cdr3_aa: CASSLGQVFNSPLHF

v_call: TRBV7-9
d_call: TRBD1
j_call: TRBJ2-1
clone_size: .
cdr3_nt: TGTGCCAGCAGCCTCCGTCTCGGGACAGTTTTGGATGAGCAGTTCTTC
cdr3_aa: CASSLRLGTVLDEQFF

v_call: TRBV6-6
d_call: TRBD1
j_call: TRBJ1-1
clone_size: .
cdr3_nt: TGTGCCAGCAGTTACTCGGACAGGGGGAACACTGAAGCTTTCTTT
cdr3_aa: CASSYSDRGNTEAFF

v_call: TRBV11-2
d_call: TRBD1
j_call: TRBJ1-1
clone_size: .
cdr3_nt: TGTGCCAGCAGACCGACAGGGGGCGGAACTGAAGCTTTCTTT
cdr3_aa: CASRPTGGGTEAFF

v_call: TRBV19
d_call: .
j_call: TRBJ2-3
clone_size: .
cdr3_nt: TGTGCCAGTAGTCAACGACAGGATAAGTTCACAGATACGCAGTATTTT
cdr3_aa: CASSQRQDKFTDTQYF

v_call: TRBV4-1
d_call: .
j_call: TRBJ2-7
clone_size: once
cdr3_nt: TGCGCCAGCAGCCAGCCCGGGAAGGGCGGCGAGCAGTACTTC
cdr3_aa: CASSQPGKGGEQYF

v_call: TRBV23-1
d_call: .
j_call: TRBJ1-5
clone_size: few
cdr3_nt: TGCGCCAGCGTCCGGAGGGTCGGAGGACAGCCCCAGCATTTT
cdr3_aa: CASVRRVGGQPQHF

v_call: TRBV7-2
d_call: TRBD2
j_call: TRBJ2-3
clone_size: .
cdr3_nt: TGTGCCAGCAGCTTAGGTGGACTAGCTAGCACAGATACGCAGTATTTT
cdr3_aa: CASSLGGLASTDTQYF

v_call: TRBV4-1
d_call: .
j_call: TRBJ2-1
clone_size: .
cdr3_nt: TGCGCCAGCAGCCACAACCAGGTGATCTCCTACAATGAGCAGTTCTTC
cdr3_aa: CASSHNQVISYNEQFF

v_call: TRBV2
d_call: TRBD1
j_call: TRBJ1-1
clone_size: .
cdr3_nt: TGTGCCAGCAACCGGGACAGCCTTTATGAAGCTTTCTTT
cdr3_aa: CASNRDSLYEAFF

v_call: TRBV5-1
d_call: .
j_call: TRBJ1-6
clone_size: .
cdr3_nt: TGCGCCAGCAGCTTGGAACCTAATTCTCGCACAGGCCACTTTTCACCCCTCCACTTT
cdr3_aa: CASSLEPNSRTGHFSPLHF

v_call: TRBV7-2
d_call: .
j_call: TRBJ1-5
clone_size: few
cdr3_nt: TGTGCCAGCAGCTTATCAGGGGCCAATCAGCCCCAGCATTTT
cdr3_aa: CASSLSGANQPQHF

v_call: TRBV9
d_call: .
j_call: TRBJ2-1
clone_size: .
cdr3_nt: TGTGCCAGCAGCGGGACAGTATCCAACAATGAGCAGTTCTTC
cdr3_aa: CASSGTVSNNEQFF

v_call: TRBV2
d_call: .
j_call: TRBJ2-5
clone_size: .
cdr3_nt: TGTGCCAGCCGCTTGGGCCAGTACCAAGAGACCCAGTACTTC
cdr3_aa: CASRLGQYQETQYF

v_call: TRBV7-8
d_call: .
j_call: TRBJ1-1
clone_size: .
cdr3_nt: TGTGCCAGCAGTCCCCTCCGGCAAGCGGGTGAAGCTTTCTTT
cdr3_aa: CASSPLRQAGEAFF

v_call: TRBV29-1
d_call: .
j_call: TRBJ2-3
clone_size: .
cdr3_nt: TGCAGCGTAAGACACGACATAAGCACAGATACGCAGTATTTT
cdr3_aa: CSVRHDISTDTQYF

v_call: TRBV7-8
d_call: .
j_call: TRBJ1-1
clone_size: once
cdr3_nt: TGTGCCAGCAGCTTAGGGGCAGGGTCTACTGAAGCTTTCTTT
cdr3_aa: CASSLGAGSTEAFF

v_call: TRBV7-9
d_call: .
j_call: TRBJ1-3
clone_size: once
cdr3_nt: TGTGCCAGCAGCCGACAGGTTCACTCTGGAAACACCATATATTTT
cdr3_aa: CASSRQVHSGNTIYF

v_call: TRBV5-1
d_call: .
j_call: TRBJ1-2
clone_size: .
cdr3_nt: TGCGCCAGCAGCCGGGAAGCTAACTATGGCTACACCTTC
cdr3_aa: CASSREANYGYTF